Detailed here is one TCR beta chain. This clone was seen a single time. Its antigen is currently not known. Base qualities are not recorded, but no much larger clone differs from it by a single base. Library generation was performed with the immunoSEQ multiplex PCR assay. T cell repertoires were profiled by deep sequencing of rearranged TCR beta loci, alongside multiparametric flow cytometry. TCRdb's version of the immuneACCESS table is confined to in-frame rearrangements and falls short of the full clone set. An unresolved V gene accounts for under half of the shortfall where checked; the remainder is of unknown origin. The sample table contains roughly 150,000 clones; only one count was recorded for less than 90% of them. Of the sample, 4% to 5% falls within the top ten clones. From the germline V gene, CDR1 is SGDLS and CDR2 is YYNGEE. The CDR3 has 15 amino acids, counting the end cysteine and phenylalanine. Just CDR3 DNA is preserved here, 45 bases in frame from base 1. V was cut back by 4 bases and J by 0 bases, leaving a gap of 11 bases between them.

The data were obtained in a study of lymphopenia after photon versus proton radiotherapy (dated by TCRdb to between 2018 and 2020). Concerning the study at large: The immunological effects of photon versus proton radiation therapy were compared in patients with gastrointestinal tumors who developed high-grade lymphopenia. The cohort comprised 15 to 20 patients with gastrointestinal tumors who received either photon or proton therapy and then developed lymphopenia. The study was designed to characterize how the impact on the immune system differs between the two radiation modalities. The study at large found these results: Across the cohort, a larger post-nadir drop in TCR diversity was inversely correlated with overall survival time among patients who died. During treatment, patients who received proton therapy stayed relatively stable, whereas patients who received photon therapy lost naive T cells and TCR diversity and gained effector/memory populations. The survival association was assessed only in patients who died, and better survival with proton therapy was presented by the authors as a possibility rather than a demonstrated result. Once the lymphocyte count had reached its nadir, the repertoires of photon-treated patients showed oligoclonal expansion, particularly of CD8+ Temra cells, and this expansion drove the decline in diversity.

This TCR derives from a man aged 45 to 65 with gastric cancer. Material: peripheral blood, obtained from a patient treated with photon-based radiotherapy. The rearranged chain carries TRBV9 and TRBJ1-5; confidence is insufficient to name the D gene. The DNA is as follows: TGTGCCAGCAGCCCATCGGCATTTAGCAATCAGCCCCAGCATTTT. This translates into CASSPSAFSNQPQHF.